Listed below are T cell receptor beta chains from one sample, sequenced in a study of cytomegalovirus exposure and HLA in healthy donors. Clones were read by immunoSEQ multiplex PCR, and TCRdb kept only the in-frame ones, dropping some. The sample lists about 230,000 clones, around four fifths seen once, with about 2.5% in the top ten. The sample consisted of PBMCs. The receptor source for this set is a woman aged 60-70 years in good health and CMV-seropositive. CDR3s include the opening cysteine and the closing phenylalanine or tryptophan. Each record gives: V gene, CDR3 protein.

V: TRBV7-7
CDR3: CASSQEISTAQYF

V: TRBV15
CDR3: CATSRGGASGAGETQYF

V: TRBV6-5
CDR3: CASSYRVNTEAFF

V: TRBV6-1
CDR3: CASSELQETQYF

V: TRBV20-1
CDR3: CSPGQGNEQFF

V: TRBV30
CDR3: CAWSALWDRSYEQYF

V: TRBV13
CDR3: CAGGLDGGGIVLNSPLHF

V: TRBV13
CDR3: CASMKGARTEAFF

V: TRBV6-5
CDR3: CASSYHPSGAGETQYF

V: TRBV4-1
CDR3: CASSQVGGGAYGYTF

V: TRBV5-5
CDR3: CASSSQTSGFEYF

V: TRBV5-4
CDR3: CASSLAGSRHEQYF

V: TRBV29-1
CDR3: CSVEVRRPFRGGQYF

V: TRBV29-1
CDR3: CSVEDQVRVGFF

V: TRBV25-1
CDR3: CASKSRGGGSGANVLTF

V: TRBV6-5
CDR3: CASTPDRANYGYTF

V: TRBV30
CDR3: CAWLWGGRSGF

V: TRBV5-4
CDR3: CASSLVDRRNTEAFF

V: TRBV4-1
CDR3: CASSPISSGASGKSLRQETQYF

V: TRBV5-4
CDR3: CASSLAGSGETQYF

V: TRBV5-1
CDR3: CASGVSYNEQFF

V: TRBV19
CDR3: CASRRVNTEAFF

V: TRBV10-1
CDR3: CASSEQGANNQPQHF

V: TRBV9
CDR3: CASSVMGRATGELFF

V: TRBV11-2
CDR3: CASSFLGGTENYGYTF

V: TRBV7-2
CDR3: CASSPRTSGRAKTQYF

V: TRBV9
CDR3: CASSSRTSGSSYNEQFF

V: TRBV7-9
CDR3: CASSLMGDGSSPLHF

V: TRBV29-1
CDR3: CSVDRGRRSEAFF

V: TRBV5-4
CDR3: CASSTGGGNEQFF

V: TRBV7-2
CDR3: CASSPRHGRAEEQYF

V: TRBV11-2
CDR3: CASSRSGILSYEQYF

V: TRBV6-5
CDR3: CASYPLAGEGIEQYF

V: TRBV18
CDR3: CASSPGQGINNEQFF

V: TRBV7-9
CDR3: CASTLGTEGSWPRPQHF

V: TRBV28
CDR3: CASNRDTNEKLFF

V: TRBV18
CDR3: CASSPLTPQETQYF

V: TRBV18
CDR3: CASSGGASNYGYTF

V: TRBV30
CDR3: CAWSPSTGWFF

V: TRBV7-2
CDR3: CASSPGWGGGGANVLTF

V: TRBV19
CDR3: CAGDRDNEQFF

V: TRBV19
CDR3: CASSPNYRVGQPQHF

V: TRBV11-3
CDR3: CASSLGVGGGGNTDTQYF

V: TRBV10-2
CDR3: CASSDPGADIQYF

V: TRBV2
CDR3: CASRARGNEQFF

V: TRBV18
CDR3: CASSIGGQGTYSGANVLTF

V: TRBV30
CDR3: CAWRGGFYGYTF

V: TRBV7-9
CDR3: CASSQLGQALNTEAFF

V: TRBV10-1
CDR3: CASSEARTYEQYF

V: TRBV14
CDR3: CASSQLGAGIYNEQFF

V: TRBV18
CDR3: CASSPPFGQGKEKLFF

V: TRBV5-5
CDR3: CASSFRDITLESPLHF

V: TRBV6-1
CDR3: CASSERQMNTEAFF

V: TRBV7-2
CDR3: CASSLYGTENYGYTF